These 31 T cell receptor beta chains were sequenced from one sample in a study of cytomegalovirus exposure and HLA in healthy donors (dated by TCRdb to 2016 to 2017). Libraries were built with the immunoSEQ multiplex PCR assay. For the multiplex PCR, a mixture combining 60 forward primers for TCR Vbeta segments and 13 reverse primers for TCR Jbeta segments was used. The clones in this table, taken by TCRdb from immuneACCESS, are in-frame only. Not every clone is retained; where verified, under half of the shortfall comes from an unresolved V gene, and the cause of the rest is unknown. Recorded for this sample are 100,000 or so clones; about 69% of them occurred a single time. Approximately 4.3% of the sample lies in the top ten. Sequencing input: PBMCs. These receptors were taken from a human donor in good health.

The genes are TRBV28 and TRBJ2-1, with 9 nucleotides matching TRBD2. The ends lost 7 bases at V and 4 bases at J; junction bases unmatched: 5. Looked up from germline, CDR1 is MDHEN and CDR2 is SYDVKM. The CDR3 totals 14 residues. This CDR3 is CASTQAGGYNEQFF. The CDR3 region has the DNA TGTGCCAGCACCCAGGCGGGGGGGTACAATGAGCAGTTCTTC.

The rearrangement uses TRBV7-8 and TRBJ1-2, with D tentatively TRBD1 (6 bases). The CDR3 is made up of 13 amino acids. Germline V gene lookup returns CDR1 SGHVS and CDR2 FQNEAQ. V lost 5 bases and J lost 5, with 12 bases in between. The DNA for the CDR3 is TGTGCCAGCAGCCACAGGGAGCAGTATGGCTACACCTTC. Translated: CASSHREQYGYTF.

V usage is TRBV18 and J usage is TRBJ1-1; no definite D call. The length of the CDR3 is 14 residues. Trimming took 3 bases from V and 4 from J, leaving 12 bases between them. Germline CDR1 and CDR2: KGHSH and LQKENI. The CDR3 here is CASSPFGETTEAFF. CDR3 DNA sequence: TGTGCCAGCTCACCCTTTGGGGAGACCACTGAAGCTTTCTTT.

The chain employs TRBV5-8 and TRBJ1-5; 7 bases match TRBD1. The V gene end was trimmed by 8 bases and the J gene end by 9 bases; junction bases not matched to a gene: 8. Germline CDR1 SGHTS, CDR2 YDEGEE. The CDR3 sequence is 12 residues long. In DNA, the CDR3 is TGTGCCAGTCGACAGGGCGAGGGGCCCCAGCATTTT. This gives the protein CASRQGEGPQHF.

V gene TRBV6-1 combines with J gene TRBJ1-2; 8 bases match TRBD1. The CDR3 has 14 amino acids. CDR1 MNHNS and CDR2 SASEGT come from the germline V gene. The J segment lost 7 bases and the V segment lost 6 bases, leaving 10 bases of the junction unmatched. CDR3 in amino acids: CASSPSAGTGGYTF. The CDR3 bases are TGTGCCAGCAGCCCTTCCGCCGGGACAGGTGGCTACACCTTC.

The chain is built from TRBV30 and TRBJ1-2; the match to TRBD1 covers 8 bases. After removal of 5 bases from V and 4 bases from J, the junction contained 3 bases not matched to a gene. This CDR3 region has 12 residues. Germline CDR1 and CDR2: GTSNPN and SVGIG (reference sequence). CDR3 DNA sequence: TGTGCCTGGGGACAGGGAGGCTATGGCTACACCTTC. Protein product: CAWGQGGYGYTF. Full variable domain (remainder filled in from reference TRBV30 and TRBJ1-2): SQTIHQWPATLVQPVGSPLSLECTVEGTSNPNLYWYRQAAGRGLQLLFYSVGIGQISSEVPQNLSASRPQDRQFILSSKKLLLSDSGFYLCAWGQGGYGYTFGSGTRLTVV.

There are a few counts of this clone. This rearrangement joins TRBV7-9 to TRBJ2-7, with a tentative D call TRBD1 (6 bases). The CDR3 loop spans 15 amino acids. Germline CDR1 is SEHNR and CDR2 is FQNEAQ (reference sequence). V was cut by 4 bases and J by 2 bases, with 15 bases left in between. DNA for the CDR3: TGTGCCAGCAGCTCTCGGGCAGGGGACCCCTACGAGCAGTACTTC. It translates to CASSSRAGDPYEQYF.

Written as DNA, the CDR3 is TGCGCCAGCGAACCAGTGGCGAACACCGGGGAGCTGTTTTTT. Translating gives CASEPVANTGELFF. The V gene is TRBV5-1, the J gene TRBJ2-2; D call uncertain. Per germline, CDR1 SGHRS and CDR2 YFSETQ. V lost 7 bases, J lost 0 bases, and 10 bases lay in between. The CDR3 runs to 14 residues.

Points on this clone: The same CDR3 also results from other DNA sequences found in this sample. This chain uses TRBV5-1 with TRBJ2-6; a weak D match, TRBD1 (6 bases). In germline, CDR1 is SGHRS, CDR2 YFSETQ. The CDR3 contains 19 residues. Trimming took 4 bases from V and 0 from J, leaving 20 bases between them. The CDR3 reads CASSPTGGRVSSGANVLTF. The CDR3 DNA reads TGCGCCAGCAGCCCCACTGGGGGCAGGGTGAGCTCTGGGGCCAACGTCCTGACTTTC.

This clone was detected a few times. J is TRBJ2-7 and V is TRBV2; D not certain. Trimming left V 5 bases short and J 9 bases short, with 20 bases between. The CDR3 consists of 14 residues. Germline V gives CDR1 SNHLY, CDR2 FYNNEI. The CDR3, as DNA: TGTGCCAGCAGTATCACCCACTCTAAGCGCGGGCAGTACTTC. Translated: CASSITHSKRGQYF.

This CDR3 is CASSQNGQGIDEQFF. Here the CDR3 DNA reads TGCGCCAGCAGCCAAAACGGACAGGGGATTGATGAGCAGTTCTTC. The J gene is TRBJ2-1, the V gene TRBV4-1; TRBD1 agrees at 9 bases. Trimming removed 2 bases from V and 8 bases from J; junction bases left unmatched: 7. The germline V gene has CDR1 MGHRA and CDR2 YSYEKL. The CDR3 runs to 15 residues.

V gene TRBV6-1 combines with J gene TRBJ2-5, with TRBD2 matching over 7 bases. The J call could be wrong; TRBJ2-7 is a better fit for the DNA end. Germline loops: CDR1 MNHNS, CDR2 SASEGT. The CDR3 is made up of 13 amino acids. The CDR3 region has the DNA TGTGCCAGCCTCAGGGACTACTCCTACGAGCAGTACTTC. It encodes CASLRDYSYEQYF.

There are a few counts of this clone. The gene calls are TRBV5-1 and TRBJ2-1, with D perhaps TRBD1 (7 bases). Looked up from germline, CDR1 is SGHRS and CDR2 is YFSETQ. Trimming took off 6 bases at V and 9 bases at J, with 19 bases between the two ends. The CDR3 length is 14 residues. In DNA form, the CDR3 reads TGCGCCAGCATCAGCCAGGGGGGTACGGGTGAGCAGTTCTTC. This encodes CASISQGGTGEQFF.

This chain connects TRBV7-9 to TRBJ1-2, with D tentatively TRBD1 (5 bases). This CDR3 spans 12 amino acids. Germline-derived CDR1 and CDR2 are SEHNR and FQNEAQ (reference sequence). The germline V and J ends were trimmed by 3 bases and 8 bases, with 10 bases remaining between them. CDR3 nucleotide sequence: TGTGCCAGCAGCTTCGGGGGATTAGGCTACACCTTC. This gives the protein CASSFGGLGYTF.

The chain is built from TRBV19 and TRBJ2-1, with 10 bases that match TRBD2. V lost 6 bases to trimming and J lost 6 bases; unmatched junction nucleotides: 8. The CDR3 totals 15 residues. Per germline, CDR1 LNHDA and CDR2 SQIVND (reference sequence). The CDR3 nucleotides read TGTGCCAGTAGGGTACCGGGACTAGCGAGCAATGAGCAGTTCTTC. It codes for CASRVPGLASNEQFF.

CDR3 sequence reads: CASSLDSPHTEAFF. Here the CDR3 DNA reads TGTGCCAGCAGCTTGGACAGTCCTCACACTGAAGCTTTCTTT. The chain employs TRBV5-4 and TRBJ1-1; no definite D call. Looked up from germline, CDR1 is SGHNT and CDR2 is YYREEE (reference sequence). CDR3 length equals 14 residues. V was cut by 0 bases and J by 3 bases, with 9 bases left in between.

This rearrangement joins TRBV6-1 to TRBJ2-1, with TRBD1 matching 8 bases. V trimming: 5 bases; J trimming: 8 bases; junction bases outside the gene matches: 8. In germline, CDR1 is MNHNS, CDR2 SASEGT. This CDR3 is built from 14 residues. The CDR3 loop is CASSLRTGFDEQFF. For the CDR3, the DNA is TGTGCCAGCAGTCTACGGACAGGGTTCGATGAGCAGTTCTTC.

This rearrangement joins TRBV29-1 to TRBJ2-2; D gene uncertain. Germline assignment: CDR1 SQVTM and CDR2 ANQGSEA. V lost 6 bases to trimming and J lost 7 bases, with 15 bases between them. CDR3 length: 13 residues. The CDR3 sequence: CSVEKLDGGELFF. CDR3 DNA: TGCAGCGTGGAGAAGCTCGACGGCGGGGAGCTGTTTTTT.

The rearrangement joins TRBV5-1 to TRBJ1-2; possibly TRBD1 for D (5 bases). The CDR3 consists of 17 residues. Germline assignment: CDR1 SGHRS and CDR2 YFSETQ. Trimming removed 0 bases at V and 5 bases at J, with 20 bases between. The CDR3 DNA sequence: TGCGCCAGCAGCTTGGGGGGCAGGTCCGATTGGACATATGGCTACACCTTC. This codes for CASSLGGRSDWTYGYTF.

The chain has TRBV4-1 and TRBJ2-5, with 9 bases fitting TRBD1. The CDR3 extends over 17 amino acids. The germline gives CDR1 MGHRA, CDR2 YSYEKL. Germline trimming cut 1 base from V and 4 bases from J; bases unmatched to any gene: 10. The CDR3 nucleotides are TGCGCCAGCAGCCAAGCCGGGACAGGGTGGACCAGAGAGACCCAGTACTTC. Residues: CASSQAGTGWTRETQYF.

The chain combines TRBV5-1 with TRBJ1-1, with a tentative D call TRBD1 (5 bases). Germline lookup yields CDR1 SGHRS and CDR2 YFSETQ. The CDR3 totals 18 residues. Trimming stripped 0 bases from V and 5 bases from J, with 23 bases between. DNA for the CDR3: TGCGCCAGCAGCTTGGTTGGGGAGGGGAGTGTGGAGAAAACTGAAGCTTTCTTT. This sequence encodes CASSLVGEGSVEKTEAFF.

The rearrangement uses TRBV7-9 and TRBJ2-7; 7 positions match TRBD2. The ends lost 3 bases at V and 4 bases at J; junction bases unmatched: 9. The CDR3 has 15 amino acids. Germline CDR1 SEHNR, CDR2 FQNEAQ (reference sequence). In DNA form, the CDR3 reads TGTGCCAGCAGCTTCCCTCGGGGAGGGATATACGAGCAGTACTTC. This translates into CASSFPRGGIYEQYF.

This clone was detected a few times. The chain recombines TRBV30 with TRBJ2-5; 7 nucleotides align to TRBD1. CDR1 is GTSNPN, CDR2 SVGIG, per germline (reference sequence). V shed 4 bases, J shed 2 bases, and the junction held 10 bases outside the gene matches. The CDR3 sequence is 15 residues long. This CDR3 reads CAWNYGTVNQETQYF. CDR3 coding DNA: TGTGCCTGGAACTACGGGACAGTAAATCAAGAGACCCAGTACTTC.

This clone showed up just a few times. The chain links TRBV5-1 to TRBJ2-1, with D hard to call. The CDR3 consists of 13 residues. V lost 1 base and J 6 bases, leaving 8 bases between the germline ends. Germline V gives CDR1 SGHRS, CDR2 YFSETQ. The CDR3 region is CASSLSVSNEQFF. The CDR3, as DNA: TGCGCCAGCAGCTTGTCGGTGTCCAATGAGCAGTTCTTC.

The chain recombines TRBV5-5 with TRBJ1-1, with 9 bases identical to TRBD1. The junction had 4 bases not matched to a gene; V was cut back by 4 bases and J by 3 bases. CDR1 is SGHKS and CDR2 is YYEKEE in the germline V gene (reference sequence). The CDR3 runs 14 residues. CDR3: CASSTRTGDTEAFF. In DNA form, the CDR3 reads TGTGCCAGCAGCACCAGGACAGGGGACACTGAAGCTTTCTTT.

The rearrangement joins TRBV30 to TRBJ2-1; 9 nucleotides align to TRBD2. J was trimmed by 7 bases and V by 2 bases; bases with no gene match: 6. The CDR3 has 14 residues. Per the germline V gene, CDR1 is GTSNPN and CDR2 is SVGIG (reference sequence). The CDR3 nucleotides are TGTGCCTGGAGTTATAGCGGGAGTCTAAATGAGCAGTTCTTC. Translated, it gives CAWSYSGSLNEQFF.

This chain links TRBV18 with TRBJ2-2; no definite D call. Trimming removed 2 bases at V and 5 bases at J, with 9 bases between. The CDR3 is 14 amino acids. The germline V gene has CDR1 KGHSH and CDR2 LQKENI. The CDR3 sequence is CASSPIQATGELFF. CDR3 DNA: TGTGCCAGCTCACCAATTCAGGCAACCGGGGAGCTGTTTTTT.

In DNA, the CDR3 is TGTGCCAGTACCCACGGGTCCGGTCCCTACTATGGCTACACCTTC. Translated: CASTHGSGPYYGYTF. The chain has TRBV19 and TRBJ1-2; D ambiguous. With 7 bases removed from V and 3 bases from J, the gap between germline ends came to 18 bases. Germline V gene sequence: CDR1 LNHDA, CDR2 SQIVND (reference sequence). The CDR3 is 15 residues long.

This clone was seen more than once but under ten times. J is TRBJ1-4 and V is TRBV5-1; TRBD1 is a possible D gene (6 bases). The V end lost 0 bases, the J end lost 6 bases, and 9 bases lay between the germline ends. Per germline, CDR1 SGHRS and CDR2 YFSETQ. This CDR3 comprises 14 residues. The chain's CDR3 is CASSLVAGDEKLFF. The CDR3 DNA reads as TGCGCCAGCAGCTTGGTGGCAGGGGATGAAAAACTGTTTTTT.

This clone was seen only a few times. CDR3 in amino acids: CATEASRGSSYNEQFF. In DNA form, the CDR3 reads TGTGCCACCGAAGCGTCGCGGGGTAGCTCCTACAATGAGCAGTTCTTC. This chain uses TRBV5-4 with TRBJ2-1; D is possibly TRBD2 (6 bases). The CDR3 totals 16 residues. Germline CDR1 reads SGHNT; CDR2 reads YYREEE (reference sequence). V lost 9 bases and J lost 0, with 19 bases in between.

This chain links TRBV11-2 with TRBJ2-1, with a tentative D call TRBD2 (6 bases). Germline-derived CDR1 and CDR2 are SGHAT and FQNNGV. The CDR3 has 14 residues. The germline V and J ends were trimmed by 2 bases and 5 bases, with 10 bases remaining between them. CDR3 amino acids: CASSLQPSDNEQFF. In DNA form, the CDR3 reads TGTGCCAGCAGCTTACAACCTAGCGACAATGAGCAGTTCTTC.